This TCR beta chain came from a study of regulatory T cells in long-lasting Graves disease. Sample time point: newly diagnosed GD, antithyroid drugs for less than 3 months. PBMCs were the source of the RNA used for TCR sequencing. In building TCR beta libraries, iRepertoire HTBI primers were used together with Arm-PCR of CDR3 regions. One entry per CDR3 protein, called by TCRdb with MiXCR from the multiplex PCR reads. The sample contains roughly 430,000 distinct CDR3 sequences, roughly 15% of which appear only once. This clonotype was detected ten times or more. These data were also reused for a study on T cells in Graves' hyperthyroidism and ophthalmopathy.

The sequenced sample was peripheral blood mononuclear cells (PBMCs), obtained at new diagnosis, from a patient treated with antithyroid drugs. This receptor was identified in a woman between 25 and 40 years old with Graves disease.

The CDR3 loop is CASSFGQGRWDGYTF. The CDR3 bases are TGTGCCAGCAGCTTTGGACAGGGGAGGTGGGATGGCTACACCTTC. J is TRBJ1-2 and V is TRBV11-2; 9 bases agree with TRBD1. Germline CDR1 and CDR2: SGHAT and FQNNGV. V shed 3 bases and J 6 bases; nucleotides not matched to a gene: 8. The CDR3 spans 15 residues.